The T cell receptor beta chain under discussion was sequenced for a study of blood T cells in healthy people across ages. Overall study results and limits: No conclusive comparison of naive versus antigen-experienced cells was possible with unsorted PBMCs.

The CDR3 extends over 13 amino acids. Germline V gene sequence: CDR1 ENHRY, CDR2 SYGVKD. A J-beta primer mix and a sample-barcoded 5' primer were used in a second PCR of about 7 to 11 cycles. Each cDNA was tagged by a template-switch adaptor containing 12 random nucleotides. TCRdb recomputed calls from the 5' RACE reads with MiXCR, one row per CDR3 protein. The sample contains some 760,000 distinct CDR3 sequences, around a quarter of which appear only once. There are a few counts of this clonotype. Its target is not known. This same sample was also taken into another study, of T cells of mothers and their children. That work adds: All extracted RNA went into cDNA synthesis, around 1.6 ug per 15 ul. The M1S primer of the second PCR added sample barcodes and 2-4 random nucleotides.

The J gene is TRBJ2-5, the V gene TRBV10-3, with D perhaps matching TRBD2 (5 bases). The J call may not be correct, given that the DNA end is closer to TRBJ2-1. The sample taken for sequencing was blood. The source of this sequence is a boy aged 5-17 years in good health. CDR3 coding DNA: TGTGCCATCAGTCTCGAGGGATACAATGAGCAGTTCTTC. Protein: CAISLEGYNEQFF.